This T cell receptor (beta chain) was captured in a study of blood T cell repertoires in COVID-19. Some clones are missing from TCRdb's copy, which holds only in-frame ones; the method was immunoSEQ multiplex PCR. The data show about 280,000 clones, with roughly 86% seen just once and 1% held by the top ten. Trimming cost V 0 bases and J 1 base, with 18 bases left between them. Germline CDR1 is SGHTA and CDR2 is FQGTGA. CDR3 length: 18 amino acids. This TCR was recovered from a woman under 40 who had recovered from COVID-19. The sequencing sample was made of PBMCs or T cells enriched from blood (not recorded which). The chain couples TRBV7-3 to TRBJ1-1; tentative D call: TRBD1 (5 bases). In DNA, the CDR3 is TGTGCCAGCAGCTTAACGAACATCTGGGGGGGTTCGAACACTGAAGCTTTCTTT. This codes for CASSLTNIWGGSNTEAFF.